This note documents a single TCR beta chain sequence. The junction departs from the called germline gene at one end, perhaps through a read error. The data derive from a study of blood T cell repertoires in COVID-19. Study-wide context: COVID-19 samples collected from the United States, Italy and Spain covered acute and convalescent phases. PBMCs, B-cell-depleted T cells, or T cells were the source of the cDNA or gDNA that made up the material.

CDR1 is MNHGY and CDR2 is SAAAGT in the germline V gene. CDR3 size: 14 residues. Here immunoSEQ multiplex PCR was the method, and the copy in TCRdb shows in-frame clones only, minus some. The table includes approximately 260,000 clones, 75% to 90% detected once. Seattle patients were enrolled while actively infected and followed longitudinally. The genes are TRBV6-8 and TRBJ1-6; D unclear. The clonotype comes from a woman between 65 and 79 years old with COVID-19, enrolled during active disease. The specimen was peripheral blood. The CDR3 nucleotides read TGTGCCAGCGGTTACTCATTTAGTGCTTCACCCCTCCACTTT. As protein: CASGYSFSASPLHF.